This T cell receptor (beta chain) was profiled in a study of shared clonotypes between healthy human individuals. Clones were read by immunoSEQ multiplex PCR, and TCRdb kept only the in-frame ones, dropping some. The sample consists of some 580,000 clones, almost 97% of them appearing once. The specimen sequenced was naive CD4+ T cells sorted from blood. This sample's subset: CD45RA+ positively selected. This TCR derives from a woman in her 30s in good health.

The CDR3 DNA reads as TGTGCCAGCAGCTTCTCAGGGAATAATTACGAGCAGTACTTC. Protein: CASSFSGNNYEQYF. This rearrangement joins TRBV4-2 to TRBJ2-7, with TRBD1 as a possible D gene (5 bases). The V end lost 5 bases, the J end lost 4 bases, and 15 bases lay between the germline ends. This CDR3 region has 14 residues. Germline-derived CDR1 and CDR2 are LGHNA and YNFKEQ.